The rows below give T cell receptor beta chains drawn from one sample of a study of cytomegalovirus exposure and HLA in healthy donors. Using immunoSEQ multiplex PCR, the repertoire was profiled, and TCRdb retains in-frame clones only, with some absent. The sample gives 150,000 to 200,000 clones, over 75% of which show up once; around 0.21% is in the top ten. The sequencing input was PBMCs. These receptors originate from a girl under three years old in good health and CMV-seronegative. CDR3s include the opening cysteine and the closing phenylalanine or tryptophan. A D gene is named only where the DNA matches it firmly. A row's size may be missing; if present it is once, few, many or a size class.

J | size | D | V | CDR3 | DNA
TRBJ1-5 | NA | TRBD1 | TRBV18 | CASSPSTGASQPQHF | TGTGCCAGCTCACCATCGACAGGGGCGTCTCAGCCCCAGCATTTT
TRBJ2-7 | NA | TRBD1 | TRBV27 | CASSLHPRQGSVRGEQYF | TGTGCCAGCAGCCTCCACCCCCGACAGGGCTCAGTACGTGGCGAGCAGTACTTC
TRBJ2-7 | NA | TRBD1 | TRBV4-1 | CASSQPSDRGRNEQYF | TGCGCCAGCAGCCAACCCTCGGACAGGGGGCGTAACGAGCAGTACTTC
TRBJ2-3 | NA | TRBD2 | TRBV6-6 | CASSGLAGGYDTQYF | TGTGCCAGCAGTGGACTAGCGGGGGGATATGATACGCAGTATTTT
TRBJ2-3 | NA | TRBD2 | TRBV7-3 | CASSPSVTSGFTDTQYF | TGTGCCAGCAGCCCCTCTGTCACTAGCGGGTTCACAGATACGCAGTATTTT
TRBJ2-2 | NA | NA | TRBV6-5 | CASSPILGTGELFF | TGTGCCAGCAGTCCAATCCTAGGCACCGGGGAGCTGTTTTTT
TRBJ2-1 | NA | NA | TRBV5-1 | CASSTQGTGVDEQFF | TGCGCCAGCAGTACTCAGGGGACCGGGGTCGATGAGCAGTTCTTC
TRBJ1-3 | NA | NA | TRBV28 | CASTWAGGNTIYF | TGTGCCAGCACTTGGGCAGGTGGAAACACCATATATTTT
TRBJ2-2 | NA | TRBD2 | TRBV15 | CATSRDRGLAGGPTGELFF | TGTGCCACCAGCAGAGATCGGGGACTAGCGGGAGGGCCTACCGGGGAGCTGTTTTTT
TRBJ2-5 | NA | TRBD2 | TRBV9 | CASSDRSGREETQYF | TGTGCCAGCAGCGATCGTAGCGGGAGGGAAGAGACCCAGTACTTC
TRBJ1-5 | NA | TRBD1 | TRBV6-1 | CASSGQGVSNQPQHF | TGTGCCAGCAGTGGACAGGGGGTTAGCAATCAGCCCCAGCATTTT
TRBJ2-7 | few | NA | TRBV7-6 | CASSFYREGRYEQYF | TGTGCCAGCAGCTTCTACAGGGAGGGACGCTACGAGCAGTACTTC
TRBJ1-1 | NA | NA | TRBV2 | CASSGGRNTEAFF | TGTGCCAGCAGTGGAGGCAGGAACACTGAAGCTTTCTTT
TRBJ1-5 | NA | NA | TRBV27 | CASSSVKRTEGHQPQHF | TGTGCCAGCAGTTCCGTTAAACGGACGGAGGGGCATCAGCCCCAGCATTTT
TRBJ2-7 | NA | TRBD2 | TRBV7-6 | CASSLALAGAGSYEQYF | TGTGCCAGCAGCTTAGCACTAGCGGGAGCGGGGTCCTACGAGCAGTACTTC
TRBJ2-5 | NA | NA | TRBV30 | CAWSVSETQYF | TGTGCCTGGAGTGTAAGCGAGACCCAGTACTTC
TRBJ1-5 | NA | TRBD1 | TRBV19 | CASTKTGTGNQPQHF | TGTGCCAGTACTAAAACCGGGACAGGGAATCAGCCCCAGCATTTT
TRBJ2-5 | NA | TRBD2 | TRBV7-9 | CASSSRPALLAVETQYF | TGTGCCAGCAGCTCCCGTCCCGCGCTTCTAGCGGTGGAGACCCAGTACTTC
TRBJ2-5 | once | TRBD2 | TRBV29-1 | CSVAWIAGGETQYF | TGCAGCGTGGCCTGGATTGCGGGAGGAGAGACCCAGTACTTC
TRBJ2-2 | NA | NA | TRBV27 | CASSSVPFSRHTEELFF | TGTGCCAGCAGTTCAGTTCCTTTCTCGCGGCACACCGAGGAGCTGTTTTTT
TRBJ2-7 | once | NA | TRBV27 | CASSLNPGGQGQYF | TGTGCCAGCAGTTTAAATCCCGGTGGGCAGGGGCAGTACTTC
TRBJ1-4 | NA | TRBD1 | TRBV7-9 | CASSLARGLGNEKLFF | TGTGCCAGCAGCTTAGCCAGGGGGCTGGGTAATGAAAAACTGTTTTTT
TRBJ2-7 | NA | TRBD2 | TRBV5-6 | CASSLIRGGGYEQYF | TGTGCCAGCAGCTTAATACGGGGGGGAGGATACGAGCAGTACTTC
TRBJ2-7 | NA | NA | TRBV5-4 | CASSFANSFYEQYF | TGTGCCAGCAGCTTCGCCAATAGCTTCTACGAGCAGTACTTC
TRBJ1-6 | NA | TRBD1 | TRBV7-6 | CASRKGAGSYNSPLHF | TGTGCCAGCAGAAAGGGGGCTGGGTCCTATAATTCACCCCTCCACTTT
TRBJ2-1 | few | TRBD2 | TRBV6-5 | CASSYGSGGRDEQFF | TGTGCCAGCAGTTACGGTAGCGGGGGGAGGGATGAGCAGTTCTTC
TRBJ1-1 | NA | NA | TRBV30 | CAWSALRGAFF | TGTGCCTGGAGTGCTCTTCGCGGTGCTTTCTTT
TRBJ2-3 | NA | TRBD2 | TRBV5-5 | CASSPGTSGTDTQYF | TGTGCCAGCAGCCCCGGGACTAGCGGCACAGATACGCAGTATTTT
TRBJ2-7 | NA | NA | TRBV5-1 | CASSLGGETSYEQYF | TGCGCCAGCAGCTTGGGCGGGGAGACCTCCTACGAGCAGTACTTC
TRBJ2-5 | NA | NA | TRBV18 | CASSPGSTETQYF | TGTGCCAGCTCACCGGGCAGTACGGAGACCCAGTACTTC
TRBJ2-1 | NA | TRBD2 | TRBV7-6 | CASSLKPLRPGGRVDNEQFF | TGTGCCAGCAGCTTAAAGCCCTTACGGCCCGGCGGGAGGGTCGACAATGAGCAGTTCTTC
TRBJ2-7 | NA | TRBD2 | TRBV13 | CASRGRTSGGTLSYEQYF | TGTGCCAGCAGAGGCCGGACTAGCGGGGGGACTCTCTCCTACGAGCAGTACTTC
TRBJ2-3 | NA | TRBD2 | TRBV7-2 | CASSLRGVSTDTQYF | TGTGCCAGCAGCTTACGGGGGGTAAGCACAGATACGCAGTATTTT
TRBJ2-7 | NA | TRBD2 | TRBV5-6 | CASSPGLAGMRRYYEQYF | TGTGCCAGCAGCCCGGGACTAGCGGGAATGCGACGATATTACGAGCAGTACTTC
TRBJ1-5 | NA | NA | TRBV2 | CASSGGGGEGQPQHF | TGTGCCAGCAGTGGAGGGGGAGGGGAGGGTCAGCCCCAGCATTTT
TRBJ2-2 | NA | NA | TRBV4-3 | CASSQDIANTGELFF | TGCGCCAGCAGCCAAGATATAGCGAACACCGGGGAGCTGTTTTTT
TRBJ2-2 | NA | NA | TRBV9 | CASSTEGQIHTGELFF | TGTGCCAGCAGCACAGAAGGACAGATCCACACCGGGGAGCTGTTTTTT
TRBJ1-2 | once | NA | TRBV6-5 | CASSYARDTIYGYTF | TGTGCCAGCAGTTACGCCAGGGACACCATCTATGGCTACACCTTC
TRBJ1-1 | NA | NA | TRBV10-1 | CASSRGGVGGNTEAFF | TGCGCCAGCTCCAGGGGTGGGGTCGGCGGGAACACTGAAGCTTTCTTT
TRBJ1-1 | NA | NA | TRBV12-2 | CASRLRGPPGTEAFF | TGTGCAAGTCGCTTAAGGGGCCCCCCCGGCACTGAAGCTTTCTTT
TRBJ2-2 | once | TRBD2 | TRBV7-3 | CASTSGGLDTGELFF | TGTGCCAGCACCTCGGGGGGGCTCGACACCGGGGAGCTGTTTTTT
TRBJ1-2 | NA | TRBD1 | TRBV23-1 | CASSLLKQGAYGYTF | TGCGCCAGCAGTCTATTGAAACAGGGGGCATATGGCTACACCTTC
TRBJ1-3 | NA | TRBD1 | TRBV7-3 | CASSLGQADSGNTIYF | TGTGCCAGCAGCTTGGGACAGGCGGACTCTGGAAACACCATATATTTT
TRBJ2-1 | NA | NA | TRBV10-3 | CATRGNEQFF | TGTGCCACCCGGGGCAATGAGCAGTTCTTC
TRBJ2-1 | NA | NA | TRBV15 | CATSRVQGLNEQFF | TGTGCCACCAGCAGAGTTCAGGGCTTGAATGAGCAGTTCTTC
TRBJ2-7 | NA | TRBD2 | TRBV4-3 | CASSQSSGTRSEQYF | TGCGCCAGCAGCCAAAGCTCCGGGACTAGGAGCGAGCAGTACTTC
TRBJ1-1 | NA | TRBD1 | TRBV7-9 | CSSSHHSGGVIPEAFF | TGTTCCAGCAGCCACCACTCAGGGGGCGTGATACCTGAAGCTTTCTTT
TRBJ2-2 | few | TRBD1 | TRBV27 | CASKADRVDSGELFF | TGTGCCAGCAAGGCGGACAGGGTAGACTCCGGGGAGCTGTTTTTT
TRBJ1-1 | NA | NA | TRBV9 | CASSGGQYTEAFF | TGTGCCAGCAGCGGGGGGCAGTACACTGAAGCTTTCTTT